These T cell receptor beta chains were read from a single sample in a study of cytomegalovirus exposure and HLA in healthy donors. Assay used: immunoSEQ multiplex PCR; TCRdb lists only in-frame clones, some missing. This sample carries some 150,000 clones, 76% of them seen once, and the ten largest clones take over 1.2%. Sample: PBMCs. The receptors here all came from a man between 60 and 75 years old in good health and CMV-seronegative. Each CDR3 is given with its conserved first and last residue.

V gene	J gene	CDR3 protein
TRBV9	TRBJ2-1	CASSGPGTDKYNEQFF
TRBV10-3	TRBJ2-7	CAISESAGGLNEQYF
TRBV6-5	TRBJ2-4	CASSAWDSGNIQYF
TRBV11-2	TRBJ2-2	CASSLGSRSAGELFF
TRBV4-3	TRBJ1-4	CASSQEGQGLATNEKLFF
TRBV30	TRBJ2-7	CAWSTGGAYEQYF
TRBV2	TRBJ1-4	CASSHQGAPEKLFF
TRBV6-1	TRBJ2-5	CASSMQVGGQETQYF
TRBV5-1	TRBJ2-3	CASSLAELAGGITDTQYF
TRBV11-2	TRBJ1-2	CASSEGGPYGYTF
TRBV5-1	TRBJ1-1	CASSLRRENTEAFF
TRBV30	TRBJ2-7	CAWSVSYEQYF
TRBV4-1	TRBJ1-2	CASSQERDRGNNSANYGYTF
TRBV5-1	TRBJ1-3	CASSVSGSGNTIYF
TRBV10-3	TRBJ2-7	CAITSGGEQYF
TRBV19	TRBJ1-3	CASSTTTGVGNTIYF
TRBV6-4	TRBJ1-2	CASSDWAGGSDGYTF
TRBV5-1	TRBJ2-2	CASSPGNTNTGELFF
TRBV18	TRBJ2-2	CASSGQVIDTGELFF
TRBV30	TRBJ2-1	CASATLAPTNNEQFF
TRBV14	TRBJ2-7	CASSQDSASGGLEQYF
TRBV2	TRBJ2-7	CASSSYGQGAYEQYF
TRBV30	TRBJ2-3	CAWSRQGAPGDTQYF
TRBV7-2	TRBJ2-5	CASSSGGGRGTQYF
TRBV4-1	TRBJ2-7	CASSLRQGGPYEQYF
TRBV7-2	TRBJ1-4	CASSLDAGQTNEKLFF
TRBV4-3	TRBJ2-7	CASSQRTGLDGEQYF
TRBV7-2	TRBJ2-3	CASSGRRDRSTDTQYF
TRBV29-1	TRBJ2-5	CSVRTGEETQYF
TRBV5-6	TRBJ2-4	CASSPGREVENIQYF
TRBV6-5	TRBJ2-7	CASSYVRQGSYEQYF
TRBV19	TRBJ2-7	CASSPSAGAYEQYF
TRBV6-6	TRBJ2-7	CASRLAGDSEQYF
TRBV7-7	TRBJ2-5	CASSEAGETQYF
TRBV30	TRBJ1-4	CAWSRQGARKLFF
TRBV5-4	TRBJ2-7	CASSSGTVGYEQYF
TRBV6-5	TRBJ1-1	CASSYSYDSLKTEAFF
TRBV6-5	TRBJ2-4	CASSYSQGERNIQYF
TRBV29-1	TRBJ1-1	CSARSPPERNTEAFF
TRBV21-1	TRBJ2-7	CASSKTYRAYEQYF
TRBV7-9	TRBJ1-3	CASSLGGPSGNTIYF
TRBV2	TRBJ2-5	CASGGLAGQETQYF
TRBV6-5	TRBJ2-7	CASSYSVVGQSYEQYF
TRBV30	TRBJ2-2	CAWSGINTGELFF
TRBV6-5	TRBJ1-1	CASSYPGRNEAFF
TRBV2	TRBJ2-5	CASSGGLAGVEETQYF
TRBV7-2	TRBJ2-7	CASSTGLAGGPGYEQYF
TRBV6-1	TRBJ1-2	CASSAPTSRKANYGYTF
TRBV27	TRBJ2-2	CASKLAGFTGELFF
TRBV5-6	TRBJ2-7	CASSPTPGQSSYEQYF
TRBV23-1	TRBJ1-1	CASSQSVEVRGTEAFF
TRBV7-2	TRBJ2-7	CASSLQRDSYEQYF
TRBV2	TRBJ2-1	CASSSTSRFGEQFF
TRBV9	TRBJ2-5	CASSVSGGAWETQYF
TRBV10-1	TRBJ2-3	CASSASRTDTQYF
TRBV30	TRBJ2-6	CAWGQGASGANVLTF
TRBV6-6	TRBJ2-5	CASSKGLDVETQYF
TRBV6-4	TRBJ2-1	CASSDTAAGGRAEQFF
TRBV19	TRBJ1-1	CASTEYRGWSTEAFF
TRBV7-9	TRBJ2-7	CASSLAGHPYEQYF